The entry that follows covers one T cell receptor (beta chain) sequence. The antigen remains unidentified. One junction end does not reproduce the germline sequence, and a read error may be involved. The data originate from a study of spatial heterogeneity in lung cancer. Study information: On average, each unique TCR and UMI combination appeared more than ten times in raw reads.

The germline V gene has CDR1 SGHRS and CDR2 YFSETQ. The CDR3 totals 14 residues. One entry per CDR3 protein results from TCRdb running MiXCR on the 5' RACE reads. The sample includes thousands of distinct CDR3 sequences, under 20% of them seen just once. The time point is: sample taken at primary tumor resection. Whole RNA, which was extracted from tumor, nontumor lung tissue or frozen PBMC, was sequenced without any cell sorting. The study, taken as a whole, reports: The estimate shows that only about 7.7% of tumor T cells were covered for alpha and 13% for beta chains. Higher tumor mutation counts went along with higher counts of expanded intratumoral alpha and beta TCRs. Expanded TCRs classified as ubiquitous or regional were counted, and these counts tracked ubiquitous and regional nonsynonymous mutations, respectively.

This chain connects TRBV5-1 to TRBJ2-2; D may be TRBD2 (5 bases). This TCR was sampled from a female donor with early-stage non-small cell lung cancer. The input for sequencing was lung tumor tissue, taken at surgery. The CDR3 nucleotides are TGCGCCAGCAGCTCTATAATGAACACCGGGGAGCCGTTTTTT. Protein: CASSSIMNTGEPFF.